This TCR beta chain emerged from a study of cytomegalovirus exposure and HLA in healthy donors. The study ran its PCR with 60 Vbeta and 13 Jbeta primers. Profiling relied on immunoSEQ multiplex PCR, and the TCRdb table lists in-frame clones only, not all of them. The repertoire table contains 130,000 or so clones. Germline V gives CDR1 LNHDA, CDR2 SQIVND (reference sequence). This CDR3 is built from 14 residues. V was pared by 6 bases and J by 0 bases, with 12 bases between. The TCR was taken from a middle-aged woman in good health and CMV-seropositive. V and J are TRBV19 and TRBJ2-7; weak D call: TRBD1 (5 bases). The sequenced sample consisted of PBMCs. The CDR3 DNA reads as TGTGCCAGTAGACAACAGGTTCACTCCTACGAGCAGTACTTC. Translated: CASRQQVHSYEQYF.